Listed below are T cell receptor beta chains from one sample, sequenced in a study of shared clonotypes between healthy human individuals. Method: immunoSEQ multiplex PCR; TCRdb's copy keeps in-frame clones and lacks some. The sample yields roughly 2 million clones, 85% to 95% seen once. Sequencing used naive CD4+ T cells sorted from blood. Receptor source: a man aged 18 to 29 in good health. CDR3s include the opening cysteine and the closing phenylalanine or tryptophan. Each record gives: J gene, V gene, CDR3 protein.

TRBJ2-1 | TRBV11-2 | CASSGTSGEQFF
TRBJ1-5 | TRBV4-1 | CASSQANRGFLSDQPQHF
TRBJ1-6 | TRBV6-1 | CASKGGTGINSPLHF
TRBJ1-4 | TRBV5-1 | CASSLTGTTNEKLFF
TRBJ1-2 | TRBV7-2 | CASSLVVASNYGYTF
TRBJ1-2 | TRBV18 | CASSPGQEYGYTF
TRBJ1-6 | TRBV5-1 | CASSLKSNSPLHF
TRBJ1-4 | TRBV30 | CAWSVQGEKLFF
TRBJ1-2 | TRBV10-1 | CASSEGLNYGYTF
TRBJ2-5 | TRBV5-8 | CASSTGTGGETQYF
TRBJ1-5 | TRBV7-2 | CASSFGGEQPQHF
TRBJ2-1 | TRBV20-1 | CSARQDREQFF
TRBJ1-2 | TRBV7-2 | CASSLEGPGGYTF
TRBJ1-3 | TRBV30 | CAWSVLSRGNTIYF
TRBJ2-3 | TRBV15 | CATSRDEYRTTDTQYF
TRBJ1-4 | TRBV4-3 | CASSQDLLRDRGEKLFF
TRBJ1-2 | TRBV7-9 | CASSLVGVRGDSIYGYTF
TRBJ1-2 | TRBV28 | CASSGAGAYSNGYGYTF
TRBJ1-2 | TRBV29-1 | CSVEDLGRGRTYGYTF
TRBJ2-7 | TRBV5-4 | CASSFDRGSEQYF
TRBJ2-5 | TRBV10-3 | CAIRAGSRETQYF
TRBJ1-2 | TRBV9 | CASSVGGSGDPRIVYTF
TRBJ1-1 | TRBV11-1 | CASSWDRNTEAFF
TRBJ2-7 | TRBV6-5 | CASSPKLGGYEQYF
TRBJ1-5 | TRBV10-2 | CASSEWGVANQPQHF
TRBJ2-1 | TRBV6-5 | CASGGTGFSYNEQFF
TRBJ2-1 | TRBV6-1 | CASSPRGGNEQFF
TRBJ1-1 | TRBV7-8 | CASSLERRENTEAFF
TRBJ2-7 | TRBV7-2 | CASSLGGGGYLWEQYF
TRBJ2-5 | TRBV7-7 | CASSLLREETQYF
TRBJ2-7 | TRBV11-2 | CASSPWTSSYYEQYF